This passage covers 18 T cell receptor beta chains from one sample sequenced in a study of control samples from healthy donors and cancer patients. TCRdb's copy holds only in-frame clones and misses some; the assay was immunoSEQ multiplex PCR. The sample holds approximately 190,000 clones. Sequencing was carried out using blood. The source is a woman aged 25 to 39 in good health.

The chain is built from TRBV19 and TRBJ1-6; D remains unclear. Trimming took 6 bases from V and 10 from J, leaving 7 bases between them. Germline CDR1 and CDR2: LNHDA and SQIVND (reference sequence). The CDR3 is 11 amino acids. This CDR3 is CASSGRSPLHF. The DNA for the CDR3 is TGTGCCAGTAGCGGGAGATCACCCCTCCACTTT. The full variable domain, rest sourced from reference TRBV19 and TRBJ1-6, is DGGITQSPKYLFRKEGQNVTLSCEQNLNHDAMYWYRQDPGQGLRLIYYSQIVNDFQKGDIAEGYSVSREKKESFPLTVTSAQKNPTAFYLCASSGRSPLHFGNGTRLTVT.

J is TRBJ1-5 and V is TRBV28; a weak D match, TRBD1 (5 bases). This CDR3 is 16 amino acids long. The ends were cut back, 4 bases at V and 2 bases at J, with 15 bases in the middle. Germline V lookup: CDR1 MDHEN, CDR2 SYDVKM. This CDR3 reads CASSSRQTRGNQPQHF. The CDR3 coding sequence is TGTGCCAGCAGTTCCCGACAGACGAGGGGCAATCAGCCCCAGCATTTT.

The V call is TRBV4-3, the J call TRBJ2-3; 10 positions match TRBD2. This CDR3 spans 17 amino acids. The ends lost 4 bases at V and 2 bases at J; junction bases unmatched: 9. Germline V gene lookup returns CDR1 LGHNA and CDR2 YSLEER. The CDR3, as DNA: TGCGCCAGCAGCCGCCAAAGAACTAGCGGGGACACAGATACGCAGTATTTT. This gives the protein CASSRQRTSGDTDTQYF.

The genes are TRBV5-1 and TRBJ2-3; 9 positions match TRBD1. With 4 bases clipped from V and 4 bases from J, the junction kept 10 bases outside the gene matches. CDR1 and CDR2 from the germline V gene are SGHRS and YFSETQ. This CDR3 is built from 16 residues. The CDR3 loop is CASSTGTGWRADTQYF. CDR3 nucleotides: TGCGCCAGCAGCACCGGGACAGGGTGGAGGGCAGATACGCAGTATTTT.

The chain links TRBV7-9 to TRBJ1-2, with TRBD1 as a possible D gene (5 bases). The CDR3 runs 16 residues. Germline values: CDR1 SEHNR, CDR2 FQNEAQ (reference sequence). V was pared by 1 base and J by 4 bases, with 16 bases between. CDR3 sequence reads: CASSLEQGVASYGYTF. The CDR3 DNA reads TGTGCCAGCAGCTTAGAACAAGGGGTAGCCAGCTATGGCTACACCTTC.

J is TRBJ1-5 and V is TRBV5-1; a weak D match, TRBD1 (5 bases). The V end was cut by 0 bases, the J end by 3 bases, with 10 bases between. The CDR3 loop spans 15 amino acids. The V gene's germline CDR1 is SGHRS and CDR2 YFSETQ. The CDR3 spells CASSLGGTDNQPQHF. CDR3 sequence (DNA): TGCGCCAGCAGCTTGGGAGGGACTGACAATCAGCCCCAGCATTTT.

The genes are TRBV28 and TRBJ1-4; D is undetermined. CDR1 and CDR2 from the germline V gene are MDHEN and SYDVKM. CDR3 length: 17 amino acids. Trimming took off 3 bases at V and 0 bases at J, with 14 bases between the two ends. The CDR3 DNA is TGTGCCAGCAGTTTGGTCTCGAGTAGATCAACTAATGAAAAACTGTTTTTT. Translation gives CASSLVSSRSTNEKLFF.

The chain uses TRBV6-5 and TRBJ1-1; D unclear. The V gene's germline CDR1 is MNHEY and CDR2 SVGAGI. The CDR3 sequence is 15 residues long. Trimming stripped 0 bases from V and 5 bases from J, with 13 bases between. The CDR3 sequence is CASSYSPDLRTEAFF. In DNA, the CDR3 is TGTGCCAGCAGTTACTCGCCAGACCTTAGGACTGAAGCTTTCTTT.

The chain's CDR3 is CASSTSTGGNRAFF. DNA of the CDR3: TGTGCCAGCAGTACATCGACAGGGGGGAACCGGGCTTTCTTT. The V call is TRBV28, the J call TRBJ1-1; TRBD1 matches 9 bases. Trimming at V came to 5 bases and at J to 11 bases, leaving 12 bases not matched to a gene. The CDR3 is 14 residues long. The germline CDR1 and CDR2 sequences are MDHEN and SYDVKM. Looking up the rest from reference TRBV28 and TRBJ1-1 gives the full variable domain: DVKVTQSSRYLVKRTGEKVFLECVQDMDHENMFWYRQDPGLGLRLIYFSYDVKMKEKGDIPEGYSVSREKKERFSLILESASTNQTSMYLCASSTSTGGNRAFFGQGTRLTVV.

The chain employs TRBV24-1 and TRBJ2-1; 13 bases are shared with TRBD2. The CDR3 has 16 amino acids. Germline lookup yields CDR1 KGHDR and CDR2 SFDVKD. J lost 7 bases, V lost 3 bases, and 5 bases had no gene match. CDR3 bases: TGTGCCACCAGTGATCCACTAGCGGGGGGGCAGAATGAGCAGTTCTTC. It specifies CATSDPLAGGQNEQFF.

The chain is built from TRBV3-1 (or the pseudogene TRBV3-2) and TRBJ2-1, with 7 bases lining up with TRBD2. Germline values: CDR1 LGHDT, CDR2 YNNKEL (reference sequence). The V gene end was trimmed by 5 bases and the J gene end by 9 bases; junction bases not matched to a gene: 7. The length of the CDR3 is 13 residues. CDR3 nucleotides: TGTGCCAGCAGCTTTACTAGCGCGGGTGAGCAGTTCTTC. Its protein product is CASSFTSAGEQFF.

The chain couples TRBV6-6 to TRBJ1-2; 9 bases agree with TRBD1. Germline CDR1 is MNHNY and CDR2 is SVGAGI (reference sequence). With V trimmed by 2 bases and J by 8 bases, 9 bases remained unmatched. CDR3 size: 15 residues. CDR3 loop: CASSYGAGQGSGYTF. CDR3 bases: TGTGCCAGCAGTTACGGGGCGGGACAGGGTAGCGGCTACACCTTC.

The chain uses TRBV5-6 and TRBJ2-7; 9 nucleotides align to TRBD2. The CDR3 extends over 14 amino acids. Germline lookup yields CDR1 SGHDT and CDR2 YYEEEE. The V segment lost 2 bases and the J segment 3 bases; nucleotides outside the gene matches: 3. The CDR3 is CASSFRTSDYEQYF. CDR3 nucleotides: TGTGCCAGCAGCTTCCGGACTAGCGACTACGAGCAGTACTTC.

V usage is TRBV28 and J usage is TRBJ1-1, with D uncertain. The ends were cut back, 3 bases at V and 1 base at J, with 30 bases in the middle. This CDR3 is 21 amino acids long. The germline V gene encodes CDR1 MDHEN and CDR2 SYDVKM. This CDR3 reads CASSFLWGDHVDTAPNTEAFF. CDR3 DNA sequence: TGTGCCAGCAGTTTTCTTTGGGGAGACCACGTAGACACCGCACCGAACACTGAAGCTTTCTTT.

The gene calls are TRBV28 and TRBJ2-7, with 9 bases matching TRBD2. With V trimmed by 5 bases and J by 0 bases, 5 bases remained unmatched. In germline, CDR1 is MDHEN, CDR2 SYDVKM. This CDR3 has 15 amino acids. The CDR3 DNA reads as TGTGCCAGCAGTCCAAGCGGGGGGCCCTCCTACGAGCAGTACTTC. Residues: CASSPSGGPSYEQYF.

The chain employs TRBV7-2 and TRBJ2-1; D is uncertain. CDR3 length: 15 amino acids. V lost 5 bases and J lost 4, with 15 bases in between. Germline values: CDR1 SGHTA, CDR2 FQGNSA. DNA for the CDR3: TGTGCCAGCAGCGAAAGCACGCAGGCTTACAATGAGCAGTTCTTC. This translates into CASSESTQAYNEQFF.

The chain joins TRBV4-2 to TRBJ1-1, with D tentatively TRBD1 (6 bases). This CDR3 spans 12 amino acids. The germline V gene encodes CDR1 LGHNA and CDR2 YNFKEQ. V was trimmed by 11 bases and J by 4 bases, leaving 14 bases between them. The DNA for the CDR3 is TGTGCCGCTAGGGGGAGCCCCACTGAAGCTTTCTTT. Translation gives CAARGSPTEAFF.

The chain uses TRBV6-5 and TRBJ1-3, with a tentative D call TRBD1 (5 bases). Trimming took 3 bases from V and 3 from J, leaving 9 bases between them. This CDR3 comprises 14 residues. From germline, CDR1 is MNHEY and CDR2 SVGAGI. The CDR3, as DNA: TGTGCCAGCAGTTATGGGGGTTATGGAAACACCATATATTTT. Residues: CASSYGGYGNTIYF.